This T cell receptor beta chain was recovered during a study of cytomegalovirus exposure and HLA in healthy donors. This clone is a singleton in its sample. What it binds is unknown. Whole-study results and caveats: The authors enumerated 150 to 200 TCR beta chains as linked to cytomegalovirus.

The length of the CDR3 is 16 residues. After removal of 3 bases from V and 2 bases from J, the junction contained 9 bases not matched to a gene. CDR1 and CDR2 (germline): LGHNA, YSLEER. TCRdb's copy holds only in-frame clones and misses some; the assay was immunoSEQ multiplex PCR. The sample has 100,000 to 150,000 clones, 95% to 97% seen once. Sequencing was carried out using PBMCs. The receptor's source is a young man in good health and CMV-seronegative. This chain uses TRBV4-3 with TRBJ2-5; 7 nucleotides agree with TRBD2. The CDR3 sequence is CASSHGPRDYQETQYF. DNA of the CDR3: TGCGCCAGCAGCCACGGCCCACGGGACTATCAAGAGACCCAGTACTTC.